Listed below are T cell receptor beta chains from one sample, sequenced in a study of beta chain features in type 1 diabetes. Method: immunoSEQ multiplex PCR; TCRdb's copy keeps in-frame clones and lacks some. The data hold around 400,000 clones, with roughly 12% observed a single time. Sequencing used naive CD4+ T cells from blood. These TCRs come from a man younger than 35 in good health. CDR3s include the opening cysteine and the closing phenylalanine or tryptophan. The D gene is left open where the match is weak. Clone size is stated in some rows and not others, as once, few, many or a class when expanded.

clone_size d_call j_call v_call cdr3_aa cdr3_nt
few . TRBJ2-1 TRBV7-3 CASSFRDSYNEQFF TGTGCCAGCAGCTTTCGGGACTCCTACAATGAGCAGTTCTTC
few . TRBJ2-7 TRBV18 CASSPGAARGEQYF TGTGCCAGCTCACCGGGTGCCGCGCGGGGCGAGCAGTACTTC
. TRBD1 TRBJ1-2 TRBV7-9 CASSLWDRVFGYTF TGTGCCAGCAGCTTATGGGACAGGGTATTTGGCTACACCTTC
. . TRBJ1-2 TRBV5-6 CASSPGTPGYTF TGTGCCAGCAGCCCGGGGACACCAGGCTACACCTTC
. TRBD2 TRBJ2-1 TRBV9 CASSVDPSGGALEQFF TGTGCCAGCAGCGTAGATCCTAGCGGGGGGGCTTTGGAGCAGTTCTTC
few . TRBJ1-6 TRBV5-4 CASSPRRDNSPLHF TGTGCCAGCAGCCCGAGACGGGATAATTCACCCCTCCACTTT
few TRBD2 TRBJ2-1 TRBV28 CASSLWGLAGEGEQFF TGTGCCAGCAGTTTATGGGGACTAGCGGGAGAAGGTGAGCAGTTCTTC
. TRBD1 TRBJ2-1 TRBV19 CASSMVQGSYNEQFF TGTGCCAGTAGTATGGTACAGGGGTCCTACAATGAGCAGTTCTTC
. . TRBJ2-7 TRBV5-1 CASSPRLAHEQYF TGCGCCAGCAGCCCGAGATTAGCCCACGAGCAGTACTTC
. . TRBJ2-7 TRBV25-1 CASSEWTGNFYEQYF TGTGCCAGCAGTGAATGGACGGGGAATTTCTACGAGCAGTACTTC
few TRBD1 TRBJ1-2 TRBV7-9 CASSLRTGGHDGYTF TGTGCCAGCAGCTTACGGACAGGGGGGCACGATGGCTACACCTTC
few TRBD2 TRBJ2-5 TRBV4-2 CASSQDGSGGRSRTQYF TGTGCCAGCAGCCAAGATGGGAGCGGGGGGAGATCCCGGACCCAGTACTTC
few . TRBJ2-7 TRBV5-1 CASSLDQKLFYEQYF TGCGCCAGCAGCTTGGACCAAAAGCTCTTCTACGAGCAGTACTTC
many TRBD2 TRBJ2-1 TRBV4-3 CASSLSGTSQFF TGCGCCAGCAGCCTAAGCGGGACTTCGCAGTTCTTC
. . TRBJ2-2 TRBV4-2 CASSQAGANTGELFF TGTGCCAGCAGCCAAGCGGGAGCCAACACCGGGGAGCTGTTTTTT
. TRBD2 TRBJ2-3 TRBV28 CASSSTVSSGGPEPKGTDTQYF TGTGCCAGCAGTTCCACCGTTTCTAGCGGGGGGCCCGAACCGAAGGGCACAGATACGCAGTATTTT
. . TRBJ2-2 TRBV4-2 CASSPGTANTGELFF TGTGCCAGCAGCCCGGGGACTGCTAACACCGGGGAGCTGTTTTTT
. TRBD2 TRBJ2-5 TRBV11-2 CASSVPGEGLKTQYF TGTGCCAGCAGCGTGCCGGGGGAGGGCCTGAAGACCCAGTACTTC
few . TRBJ2-5 TRBV30 CAVSYGSETQYF TGTGCCGTCTCGTACGGGAGTGAGACCCAGTACTTC
few . TRBJ2-1 TRBV7-2 CASSAWGEARNEQFF TGTGCCAGCAGCGCCTGGGGCGAGGCACGCAATGAGCAGTTCTTC
few . TRBJ2-7 TRBV19 CASSWRNSYEQYF TGTGCCAGTAGTTGGAGGAATTCCTACGAGCAGTACTTC
few . TRBJ2-1 TRBV6-5 CASSYRSDNEQFF TGTGCCAGCAGTTACCGGTCGGACAATGAGCAGTTCTTC
few TRBD2 TRBJ2-5 TRBV30 CAWSVSGSQETQYF TGTGCCTGGAGCGTTAGCGGGAGTCAAGAGACCCAGTACTTC
. . TRBJ2-3 TRBV28 CASRPFGGTYTDTQYF TGTGCCAGCAGACCGTTTGGCGGGACCTACACAGATACGCAGTATTTT